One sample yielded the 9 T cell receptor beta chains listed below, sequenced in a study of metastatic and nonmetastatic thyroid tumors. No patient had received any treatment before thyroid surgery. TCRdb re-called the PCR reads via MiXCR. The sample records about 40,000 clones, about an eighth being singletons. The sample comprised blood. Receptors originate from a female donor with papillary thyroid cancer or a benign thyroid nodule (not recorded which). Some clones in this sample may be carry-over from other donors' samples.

CDR3 DNA: TGTGCCAGCAGCACGGGACAGTTGGAGATCCATGGCTACACCTTC. Encoded protein: CASSTGQLEIHGYTF. The rearrangement links TRBV5-4 to TRBJ1-2; 7 bases are a match to TRBD1. This CDR3 has 15 residues. CDR1 is SGHNT, CDR2 YYREEE, per germline (reference sequence). With V trimmed by 4 bases and J by 6 bases, 12 bases remained unmatched.

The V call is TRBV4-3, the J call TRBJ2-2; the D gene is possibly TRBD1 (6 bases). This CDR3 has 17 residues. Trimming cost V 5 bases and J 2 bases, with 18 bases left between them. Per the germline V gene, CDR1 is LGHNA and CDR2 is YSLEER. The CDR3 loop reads CASSLYPTDSNTGELFF. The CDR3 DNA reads TGCGCCAGCAGCTTGTACCCGACGGACAGCAACACCGGGGAGCTGTTTTTT.

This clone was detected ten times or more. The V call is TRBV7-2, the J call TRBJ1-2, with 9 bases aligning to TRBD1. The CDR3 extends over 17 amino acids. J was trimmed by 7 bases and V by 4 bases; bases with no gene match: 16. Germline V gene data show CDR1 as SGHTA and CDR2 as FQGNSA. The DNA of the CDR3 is TGTGCCAGCAGCTCTCCCGCGCCGGGACAGGGCAGAAGTGGCTACACCTTC. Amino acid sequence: CASSSPAPGQGRSGYTF.

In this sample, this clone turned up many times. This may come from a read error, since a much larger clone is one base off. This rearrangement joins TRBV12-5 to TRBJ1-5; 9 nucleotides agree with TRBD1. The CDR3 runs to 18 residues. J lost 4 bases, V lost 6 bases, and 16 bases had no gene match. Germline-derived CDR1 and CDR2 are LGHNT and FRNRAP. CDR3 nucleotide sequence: TGTGCTAGTGGCCTTCGAGGGGGGGGACAGGGTGTAAATCAGCCCCAGCATTTT. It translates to CASGLRGGGQGVNQPQHF. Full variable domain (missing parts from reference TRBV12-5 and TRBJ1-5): DARVTQTPRHKVTEMGQEVTMRCQPILGHNTVFWYRQTMMQGLELLAYFRNRAPLDDSGMPKDRFSAEMPDATLATLKIQPSEPRDSAVYFCASGLRGGGQGVNQPQHFGDGTRLSIL.

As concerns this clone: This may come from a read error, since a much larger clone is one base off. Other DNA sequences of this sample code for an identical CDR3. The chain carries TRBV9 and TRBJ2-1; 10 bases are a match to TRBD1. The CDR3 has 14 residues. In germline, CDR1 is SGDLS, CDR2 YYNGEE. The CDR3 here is CASSDGTGVNEQFF. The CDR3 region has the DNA TGTGCCAGTAGCGACGGGACAGGGGTGAATGAGCAGTTCTTC.

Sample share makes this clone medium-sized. The CDR3 DNA follows: TGTGCCAGCAGTTCTAGGTACGAGCAGTACTTC. It translates to CASSSRYEQYF. The J gene is TRBJ2-7, the V gene TRBV28; D is undetermined. The V and J ends lost 4 bases and 4 bases respectively, with 5 bases between them. The CDR3 is 11 residues long. Germline V gene data show CDR1 as MDHEN and CDR2 as SYDVKM. The whole variable domain, remainder taken from reference TRBV28 and TRBJ2-7, is DVKVTQSSRYLVKRTGEKVFLECVQDMDHENMFWYRQDPGLGLRLIYFSYDVKMKEKGDIPEGYSVSREKKERFSLILESASTNQTSMYLCASSSRYEQYFGPGTRLTVT.

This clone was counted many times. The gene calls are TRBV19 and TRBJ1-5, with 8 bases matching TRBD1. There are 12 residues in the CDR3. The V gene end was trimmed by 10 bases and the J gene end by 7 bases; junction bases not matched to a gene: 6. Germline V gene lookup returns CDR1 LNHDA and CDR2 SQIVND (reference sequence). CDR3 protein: CATRQGWQPQHF. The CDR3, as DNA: TGTGCCACCAGACAGGGGTGGCAGCCCCAGCATTTT.

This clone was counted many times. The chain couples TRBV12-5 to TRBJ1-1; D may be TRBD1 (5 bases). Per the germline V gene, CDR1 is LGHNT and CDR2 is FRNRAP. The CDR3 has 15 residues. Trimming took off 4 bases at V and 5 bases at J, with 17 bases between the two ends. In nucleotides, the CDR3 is TGTGCTAGTGGTTGGCCCCGCCAGGGAAGAACTGAAGCTTTCTTT. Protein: CASGWPRQGRTEAFF. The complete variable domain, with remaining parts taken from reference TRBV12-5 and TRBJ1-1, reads DARVTQTPRHKVTEMGQEVTMRCQPILGHNTVFWYRQTMMQGLELLAYFRNRAPLDDSGMPKDRFSAEMPDATLATLKIQPSEPRDSAVYFCASGWPRQGRTEAFFGQGTRLTVV.

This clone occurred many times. The CDR3, as DNA: TGTGCCAGCAGATCAGGGGGATCGTCCTACGAGCAGTACTTC. Amino acids: CASRSGGSSYEQYF. The chain couples TRBV5-5 to TRBJ2-7, with TRBD1 matching 7 bases. V was clipped by 5 bases and J by 1 base; unmatched bases: 6. CDR1 is SGHKS, CDR2 YYEKEE, per germline (reference sequence). This CDR3 is built from 14 residues. Filled out from reference TRBV5-5 and TRBJ2-7, the complete variable domain reads DAGVTQSPTHLIKTRGQQVTLRCSPISGHKSVSWYQQVLGQGPQFIFQYYEKEERGRGNFPDRFSARQFPNYSSELNVNALLLGDSALYLCASRSGGSSYEQYFGPGTRLTVT.